The T cell receptor beta chain described here comes from a study of T cells after yellow fever vaccination. Study-level points and caveats: A weaker secondary response peaked on day 5, the primary on day 15.

This clonotype was observed a handful of times. Its antigen is as yet unknown. Using its own MiXCR run on the 5' RACE reads, TCRdb lists one record per CDR3 protein. The table records hundreds of thousands of distinct CDR3 sequences, roughly 3.5% of them present only once. Germline V gives CDR1 SGHRS, CDR2 YFSETQ. This CDR3 is 14 amino acids long. Trimming removed 3 bases from V and 1 base from J, with 10 bases in between. The chain employs TRBV5-1 and TRBJ2-5, with D perhaps given as TRBD1 or TRBD2 (5 bases each). The clonotype was recovered from a man younger than 35 who received the YFV17D yellow fever vaccine. The input for sequencing was PBMCs, taken on the day of the yellow fever booster vaccination. The CDR3 reads CASSSVRGQETQYF. The CDR3 DNA follows: TGCGCCAGCAGCTCAGTGAGGGGCCAAGAGACCCAGTACTTC.